A selection of T cell receptor beta chains follows, all from one sample in a study of regulatory dendritic cells for organ transplantation. Clones were sequenced by immunoSEQ multiplex PCR, and TCRdb holds only the in-frame ones, with some missing. The data contain approximately 28,000 clones, approximately 82% of them singletons. The sequencing input was naive CD8+ T cells from blood. The receptors come from a human donor in good health. Both conserved end residues are part of each CDR3. The order of the fields is CDR3 protein, CDR3 DNA, D gene, clone size, J gene, V gene. The D gene is left open where the match is weak. Size is stated for part of the rows, as once, few or many counts, or as a class when the clone is expanded.

CDR3: CASSSAGDSNQPQHF
DNA: TGTGCCAGTAGTAGCGCAGGGGATAGCAATCAGCCCCAGCATTTT
D: NA
size: NA
J: TRBJ1-5
V: TRBV19

CDR3: CASSPDTLEETQYF
DNA: TGTGCCAGCAGCCCTGACACGTTGGAAGAGACCCAGTACTTC
D: NA
size: few
J: TRBJ2-5
V: TRBV5-6

CDR3: CASSLRETDTQYF
DNA: TGTGCTAGCAGCTTGAGGGAGACAGATACGCAGTATTTT
D: NA
size: NA
J: TRBJ2-3
V: TRBV7-7

CDR3: CASSSGDRGMETQYF
DNA: TGTGCCAGCAGCTCAGGGGACAGGGGGATGGAGACCCAGTACTTC
D: TRBD1
size: NA
J: TRBJ2-5
V: TRBV5-5

CDR3: CASSPGGQPQHF
DNA: TGCGCCAGCAGCCCCGGGGGTCAGCCCCAGCATTTT
D: NA
size: NA
J: TRBJ1-5
V: TRBV4-1

CDR3: CASSLTAVAVTDTQYF
DNA: TGTGCCAGCAGCTTAACGGCCGTAGCGGTCACAGATACGCAGTATTTT
D: NA
size: NA
J: TRBJ2-3
V: TRBV7-3

CDR3: CASSQDLAYGYTF
DNA: TGCGCCAGCAGCCAAGATCTGGCCTATGGCTACACCTTC
D: NA
size: few
J: TRBJ1-2
V: TRBV4-1

CDR3: CASSLSPGDEQYF
DNA: TGTGCCAGCAGCTTGAGCCCCGGGGACGAGCAGTACTTC
D: NA
size: NA
J: TRBJ2-7
V: TRBV7-2

CDR3: CASRGEGGNSNQPQHF
DNA: TGTGCCAGCAGAGGTGAGGGCGGGAATAGCAATCAGCCCCAGCATTTT
D: NA
size: once
J: TRBJ1-5
V: TRBV5-5

CDR3: CASSTTDKNNEQFF
DNA: TGTGCCAGCAGCACAACTGACAAAAACAATGAGCAGTTCTTC
D: NA
size: once
J: TRBJ2-1
V: TRBV7-9

CDR3: CASSQDPGSEDSPLHF
DNA: TGCGCCAGCAGCCAAGATCCCGGGTCCGAGGATTCACCCCTCCACTTT
D: NA
size: NA
J: TRBJ1-6
V: TRBV4-1

CDR3: CASSYPASGLHEQFF
DNA: TGTGCCAGCAGTTACCCCGCTAGCGGTTTACATGAGCAGTTCTTC
D: TRBD2
size: NA
J: TRBJ2-1
V: TRBV27

CDR3: CASSELGLGAEAFF
DNA: TGTGCCAGCAGTGAATTGGGCCTGGGCGCTGAAGCTTTCTTT
D: NA
size: NA
J: TRBJ1-1
V: TRBV6-1

CDR3: CASSSPGQASYEQYF
DNA: TGTGCCAGCAGTTCACCGGGACAGGCCTCCTACGAGCAGTACTTC
D: TRBD1
size: NA
J: TRBJ2-7
V: TRBV5-4

CDR3: CASSWGQGEWEKLFF
DNA: TGCGCCAGCAGCTGGGGACAGGGTGAATGGGAAAAACTGTTTTTT
D: TRBD1
size: once
J: TRBJ1-4
V: TRBV5-1

CDR3: CASSLGGGYSMNTEAFF
DNA: TGTGCCAGCAGCTTAGGCGGTGGTTACTCCATGAACACTGAAGCTTTCTTT
D: NA
size: NA
J: TRBJ1-1
V: TRBV9

CDR3: CASSSRTSGVIAKNIQYF
DNA: TGCGCCAGCAGCTCGAGGACTAGCGGGGTCATAGCCAAAAACATTCAGTACTTC
D: TRBD2
size: NA
J: TRBJ2-4
V: TRBV5-1

CDR3: CASSLLGQGSYEQYF
DNA: TGTGCCAGCAGCTTACTGGGACAGGGGTCCTACGAGCAGTACTTC
D: TRBD1
size: NA
J: TRBJ2-7
V: TRBV7-2

CDR3: CASSLGNTEAFF
DNA: TGCGCCAGCAGCCTCGGGAACACTGAAGCTTTCTTT
D: NA
size: NA
J: TRBJ1-1
V: TRBV4-1

CDR3: CASSDLRRGELSEAFF
DNA: TGCGCCAGCAGTGACCTCCGACGGGGGGAGCTCTCGGAAGCTTTCTTT
D: NA
size: NA
J: TRBJ1-1
V: TRBV10-1

CDR3: CASNSGTGQETQYF
DNA: TGTGCCAGCAACTCCGGGACAGGACAAGAGACCCAGTACTTC
D: TRBD1
size: once
J: TRBJ2-5
V: TRBV9

CDR3: CASSLLGQGNTEAFF
DNA: TGTGCCAGCAGCTTGTTAGGGCAGGGGAACACTGAAGCTTTCTTT
D: NA
size: NA
J: TRBJ1-1
V: TRBV5-4

CDR3: CASSSMDSSGNTIYF
DNA: TGTGCCAGCAGCTCAATGGACAGCTCTGGAAACACCATATATTTT
D: NA
size: NA
J: TRBJ1-3
V: TRBV7-9

CDR3: CASSRRQGSNQPQHF
DNA: TGTGCCAGCAGTCGTCGACAGGGCAGCAATCAGCCCCAGCATTTT
D: TRBD1
size: NA
J: TRBJ1-5
V: TRBV6-5